Below, 16 T cell receptor beta chains from the same sample are listed, as sequenced in a study of control samples from healthy donors and cancer patients (dated by TCRdb to the early 2020s). Receptor libraries were prepared by the immunoSEQ multiplex PCR assay. TCRdb obtained this table from immuneACCESS and retained in-frame rearrangements with V and J assigned. These tables miss some clones; where compared with another copy, unresolved V genes account for less than half of the shortfall, and the remainder is unexplained. Here the sample has about 67,000 clones; more than 75% occur a single time. The ten most abundant clones make up under 3% of the sample. The sample consisted of PBMCs. The receptors were sampled from a woman aged 45-59 years with head and neck cancer.

The chain employs TRBV7-2 and TRBJ1-2; D unresolved. CDR3 size: 12 residues. Germline V gene data show CDR1 as SGHTA and CDR2 as FQGNSA. V was trimmed by 1 base and J by 8 bases, leaving 8 bases between them. The CDR3 DNA reads TGTGCCAGCAGCTTAGTTGGTTTCGGCTACACCTTC. This sequence encodes CASSLVGFGYTF.

The chain has TRBV3-1 (or the pseudogene TRBV3-2) and TRBJ1-1, with a tentative D call TRBD1 (5 bases). V was trimmed by 6 bases and J by 0 bases, leaving 14 bases between them. The CDR3 runs to 15 residues. The germline V gene encodes CDR1 LGHDT and CDR2 YNNKEL (reference sequence). This CDR3 reads CASRGDQGMNTEAFF. The CDR3 DNA reads TGTGCCAGCAGAGGGGACCAAGGGATGAACACTGAAGCTTTCTTT.

J is TRBJ2-1 and V is TRBV2; D might be TRBD2 (7 bases). Between the trimmed V and J ends, which lost 8 bases and 0 bases, there was a span of 11 bases. The CDR3 consists of 14 residues. The germline V gene encodes CDR1 SNHLY and CDR2 FYNNEI. The CDR3 nucleotides are TGTGCCAGCGAGGGGGGGGGCTCCTACAATGAGCAGTTCTTC. This encodes CASEGGGSYNEQFF.

This rearrangement joins TRBV5-1 to TRBJ1-1, with D tentatively TRBD1 (5 bases). Per germline, CDR1 SGHRS and CDR2 YFSETQ. The CDR3 spans 15 residues. Deletions cut 4 bases from V and 1 base from J, with 14 bases between. CDR3 nucleotides: TGCGCCAGCAGCCCTTCCCTTGGGGGGAACACTGAAGCTTTCTTT. Protein: CASSPSLGGNTEAFF.

The chain couples TRBV7-9 to TRBJ2-7; 9 nucleotides align to TRBD2. V lost 6 bases and J lost 2; bases outside the gene matches: 20. This CDR3 has 19 amino acids. Germline V lookup: CDR1 SEHNR, CDR2 FQNEAQ (reference sequence). DNA for the CDR3: TGTGCCAGCAGTAGGGGTCTAGAGGCCTGGCGGGGGGGAACCTACGAGCAGTACTTC. This translates into CASSRGLEAWRGGTYEQYF.

The chain is built from TRBV7-8 and TRBJ2-7; the D gene is possibly TRBD1 (5 bases). The ends were cut back, 1 base at V and 5 bases at J, with 6 bases in the middle. Per germline, CDR1 SGHVS and CDR2 FQNEAQ. This CDR3 is 12 amino acids long. The CDR3 here is CASSLVGDEQYF. The CDR3 region has the DNA TGTGCCAGCAGCTTAGTAGGGGACGAGCAGTACTTC.

V is TRBV6-1 and J is TRBJ1-6; D uncertain. Germline CDR1 reads MNHNS; CDR2 reads SASEGT. The V gene lost 1 base and the J gene lost 6 bases, with 4 bases spanning the gap. This CDR3 has 13 amino acids. CDR3 DNA sequence: TGTGCCAGCAGTGAAGGGACTAATTCACCCCTCCACTTT. This translates into CASSEGTNSPLHF.

The chain uses TRBV19 and TRBJ2-5; no clear D. The CDR3 totals 13 residues. With 6 bases removed from V and 2 bases from J, the gap between germline ends came to 10 bases. Looked up from germline, CDR1 is LNHDA and CDR2 is SQIVND (reference sequence). As DNA, the CDR3 is TGTGCCAGTAGCGGCAGCATACAAGAGACCCAGTACTTC. This translates into CASSGSIQETQYF.

V gene TRBV29-1 combines with J gene TRBJ1-2, with D possibly TRBD1 on 5 matching bases. The CDR3 covers 11 residues. CDR1 is SQVTM, CDR2 ANQGSEA, per germline. Trimming stripped 3 bases from V and 13 bases from J, with 15 bases between. The CDR3 here is CSVDGGTPPTF. CDR3 sequence (DNA): TGCAGCGTTGATGGTGGGACCCCCCCCACCTTC.

The chain links TRBV18 to TRBJ1-1, with no clear D. This CDR3 region has 14 residues. The V and J ends lost 0 bases and 7 bases respectively, with 12 bases between them. CDR1 and CDR2 (germline): KGHSH, LQKENI. The CDR3 region is CASSPPPGRLEAFF. CDR3 nucleotide sequence: TGTGCCAGCTCACCACCGCCAGGCAGGCTTGAAGCTTTCTTT.

The V and J genes are TRBV21-1 and TRBJ1-3. TRBV21-1 is marked as a pseudogene. The CDR3 loop spans 12 amino acids. The CDR3 DNA is TGTGCCAGCAGCAAAGTAGGAAACACCATATATTTT. It translates to CASSKVGNTIYF.

The rearrangement joins TRBV28 to TRBJ1-2, with 7 bases lining up with TRBD1. The J segment lost 3 bases and the V segment lost 6 bases, leaving 4 bases of the junction unmatched. Germline V gives CDR1 MDHEN, CDR2 SYDVKM. The CDR3 is made up of 13 amino acids. The CDR3 here is CASSQGGDYGYTF. The CDR3 DNA follows: TGTGCCAGCAGCCAGGGGGGCGACTATGGCTACACCTTC.

V and J are TRBV28 and TRBJ1-2; a weak D match, TRBD1 (5 bases). Germline CDR1 reads MDHEN; CDR2 reads SYDVKM. CDR3 size: 16 residues. The V end was cut by 5 bases, the J end by 0 bases, with 16 bases between. The CDR3 loop reads CASSPAGLRANYGYTF. The CDR3 bases are TGTGCCAGCAGTCCTGCGGGACTGAGAGCTAACTATGGCTACACCTTC.

This clone appeared a single time. The rearrangement joins TRBV6-5 to TRBJ1-1; D possibly corresponds to TRBD1 (5 bases). The CDR3 is made up of 13 amino acids. The V end lost 6 bases, the J end lost 4 bases, and 12 bases lay between the germline ends. From germline, CDR1 is MNHEY and CDR2 SVGAGI. DNA of the CDR3: TGTGCCAGCAGCTGGGGGAGTGGCACTGAAGCTTTCTTT. As protein: CASSWGSGTEAFF.

V usage is TRBV19 and J usage is TRBJ1-1; D is perhaps TRBD1 (6 bases). Trimming cost V 3 bases and J 3 bases, with 14 bases left between them. This CDR3 has 15 residues. CDR1 is LNHDA, CDR2 SQIVND, per germline (reference sequence). CDR3 amino acids: CASSIAPGQHTEAFF. CDR3 nucleotides: TGTGCCAGTAGTATTGCCCCCGGACAGCACACTGAAGCTTTCTTT.

The rearrangement uses TRBV2 and TRBJ2-1; 13 bases are a match to TRBD2. The length of the CDR3 is 14 residues. The germline gives CDR1 SNHLY, CDR2 FYNNEI. V trimming: 7 bases; J trimming: 9 bases; junction bases outside the gene matches: 6. CDR3 nucleotides: TGTGCCAGCATGAGGACTAGCGGGGGTTCTGAGCAGTTCTTC. This translates into CASMRTSGGSEQFF.